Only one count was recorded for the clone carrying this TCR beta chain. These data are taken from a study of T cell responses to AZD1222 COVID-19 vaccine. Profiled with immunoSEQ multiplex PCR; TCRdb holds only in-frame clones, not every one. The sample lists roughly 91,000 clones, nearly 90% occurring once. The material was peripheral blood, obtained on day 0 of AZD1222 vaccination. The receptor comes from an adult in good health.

CDR3 in amino acids: CASSQVSGSGSWNEQFF. CDR3 nucleotides: TGCGCCAGCAGCCAAGTATCAGGCAGCGGGAGTTGGAATGAGCAGTTCTTC. This chain uses TRBV4-3 with TRBJ2-1; 8 nucleotides align to TRBD2. Trimming at V came to 1 base and at J to 7 bases, leaving 12 bases not matched to a gene. CDR3 length: 17 residues. Germline lookup yields CDR1 LGHNA and CDR2 YSLEER.